Below, 11 T cell receptor beta chains from the same sample are listed, as sequenced in a study of blood T cell repertoires in COVID-19. TCRdb keeps only in-frame clones here, not all; method: immunoSEQ multiplex PCR. The table lists 140,000 or so clones, 79% of them singletons. The sequenced material came from peripheral blood. The source of these receptors is a man aged 45-65 years with active or convalescent COVID-19.

This clone was observed a few times. The chain is built from TRBV18 and TRBJ1-1; D is possibly TRBD1 (5 bases). Germline V lookup: CDR1 KGHSH, CDR2 LQKENI. This CDR3 is built from 16 residues. V was cut by 0 bases and J by 1 base, with 12 bases left in between. The CDR3 reads CASSPPNGGGNTEAFF. For the CDR3, the DNA is TGTGCCAGCTCACCACCGAACGGGGGTGGGAACACTGAAGCTTTCTTT.

The rearrangement joins TRBV4-2 to TRBJ2-1; the match to TRBD2 covers 8 bases. Unmatched junction bases numbered 7, after V lost 1 base and J lost 2 bases. The germline V gene has CDR1 LGHNA and CDR2 YNFKEQ. CDR3 length equals 17 residues. CDR3 region: CASSQGYGRGTYNEQFF. CDR3 nucleotide sequence: TGTGCCAGCAGCCAAGGGTACGGGAGGGGCACCTACAATGAGCAGTTCTTC.

The chain employs TRBV7-2 and TRBJ2-7, with 11 bases lining up with TRBD2. V shed 6 bases and J 2 bases; nucleotides not matched to a gene: 6. CDR3 size: 15 residues. Germline V CDR1 and CDR2: SGHTA, FQGNSA. DNA of the CDR3: TGTGCCAGCAGTCCCTTAGCGGGAGGGCCCTACGAGCAGTACTTC. This encodes CASSPLAGGPYEQYF.

The rearrangement joins TRBV28 to TRBJ2-3, with TRBD2 identical over 13 bases. Germline CDR1 is MDHEN and CDR2 is SYDVKM. This CDR3 has 17 residues. The V and J ends lost 3 bases and 4 bases, in that order; junction bases with no gene match: 7. The CDR3 loop is CASSLGGLAGRSDTQYF. The CDR3 DNA is TGTGCCAGCAGTTTGGGGGGACTAGCGGGAAGGTCAGATACGCAGTATTTT.

V is TRBV5-1 and J is TRBJ2-7; a possible D gene is TRBD2 (6 bases). V was cut by 0 bases and J by 4 bases, with 20 bases left in between. The CDR3 has 17 residues. Germline-derived CDR1 and CDR2 are SGHRS and YFSETQ. CDR3 nucleotide sequence: TGCGCCAGCAGCTTGGCCTTCGGGGGAAGCAGTTCGTACGAGCAGTACTTC. Its protein product is CASSLAFGGSSSYEQYF.

This clone has a handful of counts. The chain is built from TRBV3-1 (or the pseudogene TRBV3-2) and TRBJ2-7, with TRBD2 identical over 10 bases. The CDR3 runs to 13 residues. Germline assignment: CDR1 LGHDT and CDR2 YNNKEL (reference sequence). V shed 3 bases, J shed 6 bases, and the junction held 2 bases outside the gene matches. In DNA form, the CDR3 reads TGTGCCAGCAGCCAGACTAGCGGGTTCGAGCAGTACTTC. This gives the protein CASSQTSGFEQYF.

The chain carries TRBV11-3 and TRBJ2-3; 7 nucleotides align to TRBD1. The CDR3 is made up of 17 amino acids. CDR1 is SGHNT, CDR2 YENEEA, per germline. Trimming took 5 bases from V and 2 from J; bases not matched to a gene: 13. The CDR3 region has the DNA TGTGCCAGCAGCGACAGACAGGGTGACCTCCTCACAGATACGCAGTATTTT. Translation gives CASSDRQGDLLTDTQYF.

This chain connects TRBV27 to TRBJ2-3, with 8 bases lining up with TRBD2. CDR1 and CDR2 (germline): MNHEY, SMNVEV (reference sequence). The V gene end was trimmed by 9 bases and the J gene end by 2 bases; junction bases not matched to a gene: 4. The CDR3 runs 13 residues. CDR3 sequence (DNA): TGTGCCAGGATAGCGGGATCCACAGATACGCAGTATTTT. As protein: CARIAGSTDTQYF.

This clone was seen just once. V is TRBV7-9 and J is TRBJ1-2; a weak D match, TRBD1 (5 bases). Germline-derived CDR1 and CDR2 are SEHNR and FQNEAQ (reference sequence). This CDR3 is 13 amino acids long. Trimming shortened V by 5 bases and J by 4 bases, and 11 bases separated the two germline ends. This CDR3 is CASSPDSLYGYTF. CDR3 DNA: TGTGCCAGCAGCCCCGACAGCCTCTATGGCTACACCTTC.

The chain links TRBV4-1 to TRBJ2-1; 10 bases are a match to TRBD2. Germline-derived CDR1 and CDR2 are MGHRA and YSYEKL. The CDR3 runs 15 residues. The J segment lost 4 bases and the V segment lost 4 bases, leaving 4 bases of the junction unmatched. CDR3 amino acids: CASSPGLAAYNEQFF. The CDR3 DNA reads TGCGCCAGCAGCCCTGGACTAGCGGCGTACAATGAGCAGTTCTTC.

J is TRBJ2-7 and V is TRBV9; TRBD2 matches at 10 bases. From germline, CDR1 is SGDLS and CDR2 YYNGEE. The CDR3 covers 15 residues. The trim removed 4 bases at V and 4 bases at J, leaving 8 bases unmatched. This chain's CDR3 is CASSPRAGGIYEQYF. The CDR3 DNA follows: TGTGCCAGCAGCCCCCGAGCGGGAGGGATATACGAGCAGTACTTC.